This T cell receptor (beta chain) appears in the sequencing data of a study of cytomegalovirus exposure and HLA in healthy donors. Study results and limitations: Being productive about 90% or about 30% of the time was typical of most TCR beta V segments in an earlier analysis. Researchers had no immune exposure information except CMV serostatus available. As was reported, the classifier diagnosed cytomegalovirus status with high specificity and sensitivity.

The table lists this clone with a few counts. Its antigen is not identified. The study ran its PCR with 60 Vbeta and 13 Jbeta primers. The protocol was immunoSEQ multiplex PCR, while the TCRdb copy is restricted to in-frame clones and leaves out a portion. In the table there are 150,000 to 200,000 clones, about 71% of which are singletons. This clonotype originated in a middle-aged man in good health and CMV-seronegative. Sample: PBMCs.

The CDR3 region has the DNA TGCGCCAGCAGCCAAGGGCCCGGGGTCCCCTACGAGCAGTACTTC. Its protein is CASSQGPGVPYEQYF. The chain couples TRBV4-1 to TRBJ2-7; a weak D match, TRBD2 (5 bases). Per the germline V gene, CDR1 is MGHRA and CDR2 is YSYEKL. The CDR3 covers 15 residues. Trimming removed 1 base from V and 2 bases from J, with 12 bases in between.